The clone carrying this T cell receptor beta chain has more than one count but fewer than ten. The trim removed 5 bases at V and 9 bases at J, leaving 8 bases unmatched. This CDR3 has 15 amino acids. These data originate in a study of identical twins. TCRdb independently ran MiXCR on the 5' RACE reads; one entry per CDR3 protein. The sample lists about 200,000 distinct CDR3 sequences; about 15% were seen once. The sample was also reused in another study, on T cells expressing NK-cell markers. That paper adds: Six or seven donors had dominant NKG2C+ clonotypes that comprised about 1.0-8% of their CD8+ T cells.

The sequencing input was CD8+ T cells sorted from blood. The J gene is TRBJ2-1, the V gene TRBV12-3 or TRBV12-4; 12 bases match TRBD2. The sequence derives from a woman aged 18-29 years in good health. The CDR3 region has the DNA TGTGCCAGCAGTAGCACTAGCGGGGGGTACGTTGAGCAGTTCTTC. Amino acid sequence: CASSSTSGGYVEQFF.